This T cell receptor (beta chain) was documented in a study of cytomegalovirus exposure and HLA in healthy donors. Study details: Counted in an early data release were 75 million to 85 million unique TCRs from HLA-typed donors.

Primers: 60 Vbeta forward and 13 Jbeta reverse. Libraries were prepared by immunoSEQ multiplex PCR; TCRdb keeps only in-frame clonotypes and omits some of them. There are about 46,000 clones in the sample, with under 1.3% held by the top ten. In regard to this clone: The antigen is undetermined.

The CDR3 has 15 amino acids. V shed 6 bases and J shed 1 base, with 13 bases lying between them. Per the germline V gene, CDR1 is MNHEY and CDR2 is SVGAGI. The study, taken as a whole, reports: The authors listed roughly 150 TCR beta chains as cytomegalovirus-associated. Most of the TCR beta V segments (in an earlier analysis) were productive either about 87% or about 30% of the time. Some V segments, TRBV6-2 and TRBV6-3 among them, were indistinguishable and were therefore excluded.

The TCR comes from a woman in her thirties or forties in good health and CMV-seronegative. V is TRBV6-5 and J is TRBJ1-3; TRBD1 is a possible D gene (6 bases). Sequenced material: PBMCs. The CDR3 sequence: CASSPSGTSGNTIYF. DNA of the CDR3: TGTGCCAGCAGCCCCTCCGGGACATCTGGAAACACCATATATTTT.